The following is a TCR beta chain sequence with its context. The antigen remains undetermined. These data come from a study of cytomegalovirus exposure and HLA in healthy donors. About the research overall: Unique TCRs numbering about 87 million, obtained from HLA-typed donors, made up an early data release.

The CDR3 is 14 residues long. Trimming cost V 0 bases and J 10 bases; bases outside gene matches: 6. CDR1 and CDR2 from the germline V gene are SGHTA and FQGNSA. The PCR had 60 Vbeta and 13 Jbeta primers. Clones were read by immunoSEQ multiplex PCR, and TCRdb kept only the in-frame ones, dropping some. The table lists fewer than 200,000 clones, roughly 13% of them singletons, with 7.8% in the top ten. Study-wide results and limits: Later, an analysis found that common viral pathogens appeared to be linked with several of the most significant clusters.

This clonotype was obtained from a man aged 50 to 60 in good health and CMV-seropositive. The chain combines TRBV7-2 with TRBJ2-7; 10 bases align to TRBD2. The sample taken for sequencing was PBMCs. This CDR3 reads CASSLAHTSGVQYF. CDR3 bases: TGTGCCAGCAGCTTAGCTCACACTAGCGGGGTTCAGTACTTC.